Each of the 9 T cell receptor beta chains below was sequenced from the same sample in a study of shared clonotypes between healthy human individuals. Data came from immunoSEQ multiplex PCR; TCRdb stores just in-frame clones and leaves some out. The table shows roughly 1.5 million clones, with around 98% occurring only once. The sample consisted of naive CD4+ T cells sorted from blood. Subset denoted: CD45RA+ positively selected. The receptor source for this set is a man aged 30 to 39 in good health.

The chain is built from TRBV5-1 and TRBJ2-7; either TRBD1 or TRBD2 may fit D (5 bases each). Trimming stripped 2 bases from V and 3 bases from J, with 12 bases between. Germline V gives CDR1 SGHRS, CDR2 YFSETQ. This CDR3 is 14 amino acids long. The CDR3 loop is CASSFRGTFYEQYF. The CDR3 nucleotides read TGCGCCAGCAGCTTCCGAGGGACGTTCTACGAGCAGTACTTC.

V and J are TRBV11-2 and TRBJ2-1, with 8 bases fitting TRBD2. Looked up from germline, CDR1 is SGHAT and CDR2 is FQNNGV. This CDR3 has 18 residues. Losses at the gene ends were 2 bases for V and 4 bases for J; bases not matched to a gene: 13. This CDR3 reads CASSLNQRENPWYNEQFF. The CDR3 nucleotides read TGTGCCAGCAGCTTAAATCAGCGGGAGAACCCATGGTACAATGAGCAGTTCTTC.

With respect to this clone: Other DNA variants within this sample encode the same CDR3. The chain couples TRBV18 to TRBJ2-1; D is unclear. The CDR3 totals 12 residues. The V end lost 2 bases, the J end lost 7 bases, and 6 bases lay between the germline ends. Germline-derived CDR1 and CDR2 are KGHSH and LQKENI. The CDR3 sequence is CASSPLGNEQFF. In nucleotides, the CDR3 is TGTGCCAGCTCACCATTAGGAAATGAGCAGTTCTTC.

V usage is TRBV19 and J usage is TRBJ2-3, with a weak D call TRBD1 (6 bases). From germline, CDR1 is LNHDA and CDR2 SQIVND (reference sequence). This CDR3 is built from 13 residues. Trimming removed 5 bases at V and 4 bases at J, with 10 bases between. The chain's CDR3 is CASSDGGPDTQYF. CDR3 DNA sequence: TGTGCCAGTAGTGATGGGGGCCCAGATACGCAGTATTTT.

The CDR3 DNA reads TGTGCCAGCAGTAACAGGGGACCGACTGAGCAGTTCTTC. Translation: CASSNRGPTEQFF. The V call is TRBV6-5, the J call TRBJ2-1; TRBD1 matches 7 bases. The CDR3 totals 13 residues. J was trimmed by 9 bases and V by 5 bases; bases with no gene match: 7. Germline V CDR1 and CDR2: MNHEY, SVGAGI.

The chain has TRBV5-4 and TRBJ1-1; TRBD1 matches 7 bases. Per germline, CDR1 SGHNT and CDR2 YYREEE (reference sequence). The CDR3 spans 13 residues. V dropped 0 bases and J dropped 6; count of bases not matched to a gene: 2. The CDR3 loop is CASSLDRGPEAFF. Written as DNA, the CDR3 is TGTGCCAGCAGCTTGGACAGGGGCCCTGAAGCTTTCTTT.

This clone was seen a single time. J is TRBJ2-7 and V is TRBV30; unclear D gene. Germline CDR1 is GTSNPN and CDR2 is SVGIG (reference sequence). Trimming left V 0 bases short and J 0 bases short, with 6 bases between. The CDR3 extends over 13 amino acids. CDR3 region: CAWSVGFSYEQYF. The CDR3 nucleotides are TGTGCCTGGAGTGTCGGGTTCTCCTACGAGCAGTACTTC.

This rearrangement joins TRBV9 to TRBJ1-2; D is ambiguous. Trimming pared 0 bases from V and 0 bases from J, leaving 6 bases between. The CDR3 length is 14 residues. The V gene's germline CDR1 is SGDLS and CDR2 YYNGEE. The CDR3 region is CASSVGPANYGYTF. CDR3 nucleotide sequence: TGTGCCAGCAGCGTAGGACCGGCTAACTATGGCTACACCTTC.

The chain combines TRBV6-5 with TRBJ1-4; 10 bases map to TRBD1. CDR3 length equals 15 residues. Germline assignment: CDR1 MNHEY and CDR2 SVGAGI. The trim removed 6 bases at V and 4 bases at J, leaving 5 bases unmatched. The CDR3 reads CASSQGQGLNEKLFF. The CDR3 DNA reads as TGTGCCAGCAGCCAGGGACAGGGGCTTAATGAAAAACTGTTTTTT.